Listed below are T cell receptor beta chains from one sample, sequenced in a study of ipilimumab plus nivolumab after autologous stem cell transplantation. Libraries were prepared by immunoSEQ multiplex PCR; TCRdb keeps only in-frame clonotypes and omits some of them. This table has around 13,000 clones, approximately 73% appearing once. The sequences come from PBMCs, collected in a trial of ipilimumab plus nivolumab as post-transplant consolidation. The origin of the receptors is a male donor with diffuse large B-cell lymphoma. CDR3s leave out the opening cysteine and the closing phenylalanine or tryptophan.

J gene: TRBJ1-4
V gene: TRBV25-1
CDR3 protein: ASSEFRAAYEKLF

J gene: TRBJ1-5
V gene: TRBV6-6
CDR3 protein: ASSETGSNQPQH

J gene: TRBJ1-4
V gene: TRBV6-6
CDR3 protein: ASSRDRAGDEKLF

J gene: TRBJ2-2
V gene: TRBV7-9
CDR3 protein: ASSPGLAGVVTGELF

J gene: TRBJ2-5
V gene: TRBV9
CDR3 protein: ASSPEGLAGIGETQY

J gene: TRBJ1-6
V gene: TRBV5-6
CDR3 protein: ASSIGHPDSPLH

J gene: TRBJ2-4
V gene: TRBV4-3
CDR3 protein: ASSQGQGIRNIQY

J gene: TRBJ2-1
V gene: TRBV27
CDR3 protein: ASQEDRLSYNEQF

J gene: TRBJ1-1
V gene: TRBV16
CDR3 protein: ASSQQGRGNTEAF

J gene: TRBJ2-2
V gene: TRBV28
CDR3 protein: ASLRAGLAETGELF

J gene: TRBJ2-7
V gene: TRBV11-3
CDR3 protein: ASSLVLGQGRYEQY

J gene: TRBJ1-2
V gene: TRBV19
CDR3 protein: ASRVTGDYGYT

J gene: TRBJ1-1
V gene: TRBV11-3
CDR3 protein: ASSFLTNRDSHTEAF

J gene: TRBJ2-7
V gene: TRBV12-5
CDR3 protein: ASGRDRVYEQY

J gene: TRBJ2-3
V gene: TRBV9
CDR3 protein: ASSVASGDTDTQY

J gene: TRBJ2-5
V gene: TRBV15
CDR3 protein: ATSRDLAGEKETQY

J gene: TRBJ2-7
V gene: TRBV7-9
CDR3 protein: ASSLDHYEQY

J gene: TRBJ1-1
V gene: TRBV9
CDR3 protein: ASSIQGREAF

J gene: TRBJ2-7
V gene: TRBV7-8
CDR3 protein: ASSYPGASYEQY

J gene: TRBJ1-2
V gene: TRBV7-6
CDR3 protein: ASSHDRGPSYGYT

J gene: TRBJ2-5
V gene: TRBV27
CDR3 protein: ASSLDRTPGRQY

J gene: TRBJ1-2
V gene: TRBV2
CDR3 protein: ASSARDSSYGYT